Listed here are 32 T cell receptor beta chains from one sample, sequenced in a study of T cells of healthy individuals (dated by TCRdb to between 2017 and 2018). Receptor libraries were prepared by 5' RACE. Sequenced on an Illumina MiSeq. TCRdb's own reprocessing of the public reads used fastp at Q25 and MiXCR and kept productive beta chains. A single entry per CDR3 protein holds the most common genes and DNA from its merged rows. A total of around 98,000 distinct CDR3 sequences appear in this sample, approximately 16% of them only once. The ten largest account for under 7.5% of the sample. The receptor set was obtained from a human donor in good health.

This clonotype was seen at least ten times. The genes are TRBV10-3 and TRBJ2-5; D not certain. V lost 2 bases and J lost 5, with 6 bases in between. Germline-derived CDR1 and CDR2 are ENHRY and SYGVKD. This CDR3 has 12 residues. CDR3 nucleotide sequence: TGTGCCATCAGTGAGATGGGGGAGACCCAGTACTTC. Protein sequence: CAISEMGETQYF.

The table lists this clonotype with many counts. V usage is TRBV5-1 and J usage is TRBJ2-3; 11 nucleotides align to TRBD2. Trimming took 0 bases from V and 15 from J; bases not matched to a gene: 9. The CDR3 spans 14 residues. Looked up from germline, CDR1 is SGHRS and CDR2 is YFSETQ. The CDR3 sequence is CASSLDLAGGSGYF. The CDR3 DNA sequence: TGCGCCAGCAGCTTGGACCTAGCGGGGGGATCCGGTTATTTT.

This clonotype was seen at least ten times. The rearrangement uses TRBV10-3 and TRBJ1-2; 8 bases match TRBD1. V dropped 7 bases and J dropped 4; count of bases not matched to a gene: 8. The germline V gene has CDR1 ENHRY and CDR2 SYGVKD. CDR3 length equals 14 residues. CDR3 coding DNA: TGTGCCATCACCTACGGGACAGGTCCCTATGGCTACACCTTC. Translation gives CAITYGTGPYGYTF.

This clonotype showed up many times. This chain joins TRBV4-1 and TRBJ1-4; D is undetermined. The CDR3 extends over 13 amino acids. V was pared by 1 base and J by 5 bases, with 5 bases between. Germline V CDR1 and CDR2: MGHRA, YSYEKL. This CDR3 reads CASSQVLNEKLFF. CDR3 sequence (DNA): TGCGCCAGCAGCCAAGTGCTCAATGAAAAACTGTTTTTT.

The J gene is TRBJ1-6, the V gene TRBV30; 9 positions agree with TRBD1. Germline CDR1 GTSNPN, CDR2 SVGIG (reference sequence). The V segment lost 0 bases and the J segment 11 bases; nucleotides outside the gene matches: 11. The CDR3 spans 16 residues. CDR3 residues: CAWSVKIGQGTAPLHF. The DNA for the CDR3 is TGTGCCTGGAGTGTAAAAATAGGACAGGGGACAGCACCCCTCCACTTT.

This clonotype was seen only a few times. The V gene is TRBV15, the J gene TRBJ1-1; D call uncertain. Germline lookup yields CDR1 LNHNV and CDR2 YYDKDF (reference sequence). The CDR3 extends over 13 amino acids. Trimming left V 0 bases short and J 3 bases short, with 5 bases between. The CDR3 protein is CATSRDRDTEAFF. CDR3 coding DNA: TGTGCCACCAGCAGAGATCGAGACACTGAAGCTTTCTTT.

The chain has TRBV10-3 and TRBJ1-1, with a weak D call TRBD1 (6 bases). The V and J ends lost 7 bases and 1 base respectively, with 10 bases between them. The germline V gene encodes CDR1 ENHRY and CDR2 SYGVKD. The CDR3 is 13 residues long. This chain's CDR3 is CAIKGDQNTEAFF. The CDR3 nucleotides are TGTGCCATCAAGGGGGACCAGAACACTGAAGCTTTCTTT.

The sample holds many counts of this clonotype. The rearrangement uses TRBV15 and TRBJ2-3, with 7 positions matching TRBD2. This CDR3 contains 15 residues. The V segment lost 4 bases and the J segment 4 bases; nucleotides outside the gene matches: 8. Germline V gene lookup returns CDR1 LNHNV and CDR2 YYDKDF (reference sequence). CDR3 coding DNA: TGTGCCACCAGCAAGCGCGGGAGTCGAGCAGATACGCAGTATTTT. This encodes CATSKRGSRADTQYF.

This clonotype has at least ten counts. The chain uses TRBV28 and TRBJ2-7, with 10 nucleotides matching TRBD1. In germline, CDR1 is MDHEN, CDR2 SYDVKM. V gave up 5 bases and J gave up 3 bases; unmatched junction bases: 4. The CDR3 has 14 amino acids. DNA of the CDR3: TGTGCCAGCAGTCAGGGACAGGGGCGCTACGAGCAGTACTTC. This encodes CASSQGQGRYEQYF.

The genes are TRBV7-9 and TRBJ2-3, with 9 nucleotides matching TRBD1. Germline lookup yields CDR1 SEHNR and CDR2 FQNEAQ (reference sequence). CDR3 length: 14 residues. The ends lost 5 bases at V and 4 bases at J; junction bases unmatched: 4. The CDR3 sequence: CASSTGTGPDTQYF. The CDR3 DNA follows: TGTGCCAGCAGCACCGGGACAGGGCCAGATACGCAGTATTTT.

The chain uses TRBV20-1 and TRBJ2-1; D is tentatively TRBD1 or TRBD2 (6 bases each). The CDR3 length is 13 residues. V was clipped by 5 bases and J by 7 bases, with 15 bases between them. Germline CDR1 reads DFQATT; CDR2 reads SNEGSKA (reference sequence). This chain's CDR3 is CSASSTRGNEQFF. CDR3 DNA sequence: TGCAGTGCTTCCTCGACTAGGGGGAATGAGCAGTTCTTC.

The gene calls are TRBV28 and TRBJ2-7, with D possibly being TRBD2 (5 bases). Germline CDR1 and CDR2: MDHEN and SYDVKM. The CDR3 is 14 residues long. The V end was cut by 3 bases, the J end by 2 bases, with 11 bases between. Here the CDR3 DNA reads TGTGCCAGCAGTTTCCCAAGCGGTACCTACGAGCAGTACTTC. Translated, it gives CASSFPSGTYEQYF.

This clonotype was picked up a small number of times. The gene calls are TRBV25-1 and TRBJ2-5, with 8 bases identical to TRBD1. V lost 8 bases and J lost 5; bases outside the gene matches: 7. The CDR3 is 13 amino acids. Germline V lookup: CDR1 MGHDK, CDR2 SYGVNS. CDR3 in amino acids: CASQDRVVETQYF. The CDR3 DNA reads TGTGCCAGCCAGGACAGGGTGGTGGAGACCCAGTACTTC.

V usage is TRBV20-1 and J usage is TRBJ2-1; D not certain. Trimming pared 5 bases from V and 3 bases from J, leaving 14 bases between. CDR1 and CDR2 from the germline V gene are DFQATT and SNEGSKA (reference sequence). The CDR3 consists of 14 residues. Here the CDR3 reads CSAPSQRRYNEQFF. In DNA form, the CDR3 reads TGCAGTGCTCCTTCCCAGCGTCGCTACAATGAGCAGTTCTTC.

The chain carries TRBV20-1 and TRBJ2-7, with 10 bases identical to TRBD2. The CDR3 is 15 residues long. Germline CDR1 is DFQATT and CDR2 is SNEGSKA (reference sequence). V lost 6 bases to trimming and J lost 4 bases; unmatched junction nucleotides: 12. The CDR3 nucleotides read TGCAGTGCCCGGGGGGAGCGGGAGGGCCGGTACGAGCAGTACTTC. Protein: CSARGEREGRYEQYF.

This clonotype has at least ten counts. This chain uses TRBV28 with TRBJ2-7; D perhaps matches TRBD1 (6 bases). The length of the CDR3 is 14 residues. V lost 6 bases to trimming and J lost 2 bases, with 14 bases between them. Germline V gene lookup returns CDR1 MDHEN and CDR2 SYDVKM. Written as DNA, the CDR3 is TGTGCCAGCAGCCACTCCAGACAGGCCTACGAGCAGTACTTC. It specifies CASSHSRQAYEQYF.

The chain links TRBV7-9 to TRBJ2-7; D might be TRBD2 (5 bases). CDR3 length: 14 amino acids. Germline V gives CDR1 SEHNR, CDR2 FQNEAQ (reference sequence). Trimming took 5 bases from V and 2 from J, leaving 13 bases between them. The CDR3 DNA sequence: TGTGCCAGCAGCCCCAATGACGGGACCTACGAGCAGTACTTC. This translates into CASSPNDGTYEQYF.

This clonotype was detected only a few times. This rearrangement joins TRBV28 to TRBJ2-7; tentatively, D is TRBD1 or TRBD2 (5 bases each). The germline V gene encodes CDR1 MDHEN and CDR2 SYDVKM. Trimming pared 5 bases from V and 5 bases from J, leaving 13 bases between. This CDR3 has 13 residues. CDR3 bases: TGTGCCAGCAGTCGGGACGGACGGGACGAGCAGTACTTC. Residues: CASSRDGRDEQYF.

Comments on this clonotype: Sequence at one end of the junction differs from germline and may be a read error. The CDR3, as DNA: TGCGCCAGCAGCCAAGGACCGGGACTCTTCTATGATTTT. It translates to CASSQGPGLFYDF. The V and J genes are TRBV4-3 and TRBJ2-3, with D perhaps matching TRBD2 (6 bases). The CDR3 covers 13 residues. Looked up from germline, CDR1 is LGHNA and CDR2 is YSLEER.

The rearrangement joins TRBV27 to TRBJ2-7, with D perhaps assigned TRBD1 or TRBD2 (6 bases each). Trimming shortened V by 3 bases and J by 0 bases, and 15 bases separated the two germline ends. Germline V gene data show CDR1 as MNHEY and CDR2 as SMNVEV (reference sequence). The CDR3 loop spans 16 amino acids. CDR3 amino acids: CASSFLGGSSSYEQYF. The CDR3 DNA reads TGTGCCAGCAGTTTTCTGGGGGGCTCCAGCTCCTACGAGCAGTACTTC.

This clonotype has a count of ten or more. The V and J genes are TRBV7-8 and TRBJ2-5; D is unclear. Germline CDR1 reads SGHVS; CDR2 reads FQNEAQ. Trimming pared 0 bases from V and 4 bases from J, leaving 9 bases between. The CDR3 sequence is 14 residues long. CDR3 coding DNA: TGTGCCAGCAGCTTAGCGCTGGTGGCAGAGACCCAGTACTTC. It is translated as CASSLALVAETQYF.

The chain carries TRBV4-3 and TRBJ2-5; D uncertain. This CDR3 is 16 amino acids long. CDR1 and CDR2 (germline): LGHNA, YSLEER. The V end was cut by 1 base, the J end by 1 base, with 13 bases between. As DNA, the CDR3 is TGCGCCAGCAGCCAAGGCGGCCGGGTAGGCCAAGAGACCCAGTACTTC. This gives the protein CASSQGGRVGQETQYF.

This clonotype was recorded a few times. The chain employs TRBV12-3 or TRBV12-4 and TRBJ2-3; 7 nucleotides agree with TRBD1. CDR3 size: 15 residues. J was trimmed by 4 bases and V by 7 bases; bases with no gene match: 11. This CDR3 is CASTQGDRIPDTQYF. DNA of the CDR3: TGTGCCAGCACCCAGGGGGACCGCATACCAGATACGCAGTATTTT.

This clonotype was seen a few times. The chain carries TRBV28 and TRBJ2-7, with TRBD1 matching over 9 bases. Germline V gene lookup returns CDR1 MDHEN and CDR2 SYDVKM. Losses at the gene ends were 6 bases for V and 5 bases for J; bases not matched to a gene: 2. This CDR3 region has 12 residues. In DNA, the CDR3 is TGTGCCAGCAGCAGGACAGGGGACGAGCAGTACTTC. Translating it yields CASSRTGDEQYF.

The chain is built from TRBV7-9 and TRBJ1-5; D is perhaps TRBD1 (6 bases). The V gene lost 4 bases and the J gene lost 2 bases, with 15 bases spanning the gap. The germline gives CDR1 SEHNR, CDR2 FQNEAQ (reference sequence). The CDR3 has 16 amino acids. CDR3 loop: CASSSGAGVRNQPQHF. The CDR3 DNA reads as TGTGCCAGCAGCTCAGGGGCTGGGGTACGCAATCAGCCCCAGCATTTT.

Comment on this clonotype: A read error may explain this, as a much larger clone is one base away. The CDR3 bases are TGCACCAGCAGCCAAGAGGTAGCCTCTGGGGCCAACGTCCTGACTTTC. Translating it yields CTSSQEVASGANVLTF. The chain uses TRBV4-3 and TRBJ2-6; D not resolved. The CDR3 length is 16 residues. The germline CDR1 and CDR2 sequences are LGHNA and YSLEER.

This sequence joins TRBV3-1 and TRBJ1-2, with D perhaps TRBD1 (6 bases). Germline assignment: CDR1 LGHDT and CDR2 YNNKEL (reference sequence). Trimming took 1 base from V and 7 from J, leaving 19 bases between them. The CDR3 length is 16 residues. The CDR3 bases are TGTGCCAGCAGCCAAGGAGGGGGAGGGGCGGCCGCTGGCTACACCTTC. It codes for CASSQGGGGAAAGYTF.

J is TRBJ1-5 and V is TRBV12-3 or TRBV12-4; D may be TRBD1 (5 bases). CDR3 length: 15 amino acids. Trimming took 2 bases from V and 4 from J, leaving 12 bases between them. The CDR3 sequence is CASSLRVGGNQPQHF. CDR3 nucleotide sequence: TGTGCCAGCAGTTTAAGGGTCGGGGGTAATCAGCCCCAGCATTTT.

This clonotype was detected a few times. CDR3 region: CASSLAVYQPQHF. In DNA, the CDR3 is TGTGCCAGCAGCTTAGCGGTGTATCAGCCCCAGCATTTT. This chain connects TRBV7-2 to TRBJ1-5, with unresolved D. The CDR3 covers 13 residues. Trimming cost V 0 bases and J 5 bases, with 5 bases left between them. CDR1 and CDR2 from the germline V gene are SGHTA and FQGNSA.

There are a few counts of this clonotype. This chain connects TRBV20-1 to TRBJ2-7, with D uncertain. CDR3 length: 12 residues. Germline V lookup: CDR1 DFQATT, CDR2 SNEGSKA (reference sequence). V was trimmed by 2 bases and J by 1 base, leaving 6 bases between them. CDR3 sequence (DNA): TGCAGTGCTAGATGGTCTTCCTACGAGCAGTACTTC. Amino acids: CSARWSSYEQYF.

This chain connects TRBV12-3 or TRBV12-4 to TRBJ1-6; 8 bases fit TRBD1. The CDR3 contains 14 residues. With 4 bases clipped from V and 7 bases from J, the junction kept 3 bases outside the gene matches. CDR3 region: CASSWGQANSPLHF. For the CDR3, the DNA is TGTGCCAGCAGTTGGGGACAGGCCAATTCACCCCTCCACTTT.

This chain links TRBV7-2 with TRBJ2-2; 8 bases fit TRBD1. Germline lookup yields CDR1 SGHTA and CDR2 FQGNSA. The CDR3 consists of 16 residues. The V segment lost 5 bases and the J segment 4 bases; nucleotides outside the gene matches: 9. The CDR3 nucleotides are TGTGCCAGCAGCAGGCGACGACAGGGGTTCACCGGGGAGCTGTTTTTT. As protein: CASSRRRQGFTGELFF.